The 22 T cell receptor beta chains given below trace back to one sample, sequenced in a study of OX40 agonist ivuxolimab in advanced cancers. Generated by immunoSEQ multiplex PCR, the TCRdb table keeps only in-frame clones and is missing some. The sample lists some 75,000 clones, 70% to 90% seen once, with roughly 0.7% in the top ten. Sequences were derived from CD4+ or CD8+ T cells sorted from blood, sampled in a trial of the OX40 agonist ivuxolimab. These receptors came from an adult with an advanced solid tumor such as melanoma, head and neck, liver or kidney cancer.

The chain recombines TRBV7-6 with TRBJ2-7, with TRBD1 identical over 7 bases. The CDR3 contains 15 residues. In germline, CDR1 is SGHVS, CDR2 FNYEAQ. The J segment lost 4 bases and the V segment lost 4 bases, leaving 10 bases of the junction unmatched. CDR3 protein: CASSSIQGTAYEQYF. CDR3 nucleotide sequence: TGTGCCAGCAGCTCCATCCAGGGGACAGCTTACGAGCAGTACTTC. Looking up the rest from reference TRBV7-6 and TRBJ2-7 gives the full variable domain: GAGVSQSPRYKVTKRGQDVALRCDPISGHVSLYWYRQALGQGPEFLTYFNYEAQQDKSGLPNDRFSAERPEGSISTLTIQRTEQRDSAMYRCASSSIQGTAYEQYFGPGTRLTVT.

This clone is a singleton in its sample. The chain links TRBV21-1 to TRBJ2-5. TRBV21-1 is given as a pseudogene. The CDR3 is 14 amino acids. The CDR3 coding sequence is TGTGCCAGCGCCGAGGGGCCAGGGATAGAGACCCAGTACTTC. Protein product: CASAEGPGIETQYF.

This chain connects TRBV29-1 to TRBJ1-1, with TRBD1 as a possible D gene (5 bases). Germline values: CDR1 SQVTM, CDR2 ANQGSEA. CDR3 length: 13 amino acids. The ends were cut back, 2 bases at V and 7 bases at J, with 14 bases in the middle. CDR3 residues: CSVERGQGGEAFF. In DNA form, the CDR3 reads TGCAGCGTTGAAAGGGGTCAGGGCGGTGAAGCTTTCTTT.

The chain uses TRBV6-1 and TRBJ1-5, with 8 bases lining up with TRBD1. CDR1 and CDR2 (germline): MNHNS, SASEGT. J lost 1 base, V lost 4 bases, and 9 bases had no gene match. The CDR3 loop spans 17 amino acids. This CDR3 is CASSVTSGGASNQPQHF. The DNA for the CDR3 is TGTGCCAGCAGTGTGACCTCAGGGGGCGCAAGCAATCAGCCCCAGCATTTT.

Here the CDR3 DNA reads TGTGCCAGCAGCTTTTCAGACATGAACACTGAAGCTTTCTTT. It specifies CASSFSDMNTEAFF. This chain links TRBV5-5 with TRBJ1-1; D unresolved. Germline V gene data show CDR1 as SGHKS and CDR2 as YYEKEE (reference sequence). This CDR3 is built from 14 residues. Trimming pared 2 bases from V and 0 bases from J, leaving 8 bases between.

The chain recombines TRBV6-1 with TRBJ1-1; tentative D call: TRBD1 (5 bases). V was pared by 1 base and J by 6 bases, with 15 bases between. Germline V gene data show CDR1 as MNHNS and CDR2 as SASEGT. The CDR3 covers 15 residues. The CDR3 reads CASSEGGTGKAEAFF. In DNA form, the CDR3 reads TGTGCCAGCAGTGAAGGGGGCACGGGGAAGGCTGAAGCTTTCTTT.

The chain links TRBV7-2 to TRBJ2-1; 7 positions agree with TRBD2. Germline CDR1 and CDR2: SGHTA and FQGNSA. V shed 1 base, J shed 9 bases, and the junction held 3 bases outside the gene matches. This CDR3 contains 13 residues. CDR3 nucleotides: TGTGCCAGCAGCTTAGAGCGGGGAAGTGAGCAGTTCTTC. Protein: CASSLERGSEQFF.

The chain employs TRBV7-6 and TRBJ2-3, with D possibly being TRBD1 or TRBD2 (5 bases each). Germline CDR1 SGHVS, CDR2 FNYEAQ. V was clipped by 4 bases and J by 6 bases, with 14 bases between them. The CDR3 consists of 14 residues. The CDR3 nucleotides are TGTGCCAGCAGCTCCTTGAGGGGCGTGGATACGCAGTATTTT. It translates to CASSSLRGVDTQYF.

The gene calls are TRBV27 and TRBJ2-1, with 8 bases fitting TRBD2. This CDR3 has 15 residues. V lost 6 bases to trimming and J lost 3 bases; unmatched junction nucleotides: 7. Germline lookup yields CDR1 MNHEY and CDR2 SMNVEV (reference sequence). CDR3 coding DNA: TGTGCCAGCAGGAGAGCGGGAGCCCTCTACAATGAGCAGTTCTTC. Residues: CASRRAGALYNEQFF.

The CDR3 spells CASSEGGKDSPLHF. In DNA, the CDR3 is TGTGCCAGCAGTGAAGGCGGAAAGGATTCACCCCTCCACTTT. The rearrangement uses TRBV6-1 and TRBJ1-6, with unresolved D. V dropped 1 base and J dropped 8 bases, with 9 bases sitting between them. The CDR3 runs to 14 residues. The V gene's germline CDR1 is MNHNS and CDR2 SASEGT.

This rearrangement joins TRBV19 to TRBJ1-5; perhaps TRBD1 as D (5 bases). The germline V and J ends were trimmed by 4 bases and 7 bases, with 17 bases remaining between them. The CDR3 totals 15 residues. Germline CDR1 LNHDA, CDR2 SQIVND (reference sequence). CDR3 in DNA: TGTGCCAGTAGTAAAGCCGTTGCAGGGAGCCAGCCCCAGCATTTT. It is translated as CASSKAVAGSQPQHF.

This clone came up a few times. The chain employs TRBV6-6 and TRBJ1-5; D ambiguous. CDR1 is MNHNY, CDR2 SVGAGI, per germline (reference sequence). The length of the CDR3 is 12 residues. V was pared by 4 bases and J by 5 bases, with 6 bases between. The CDR3 loop is CASSFPDQPQHF. The CDR3 region has the DNA TGTGCCAGCAGTTTCCCTGATCAGCCCCAGCATTTT.

The chain links TRBV27 to TRBJ2-2, with 9 nucleotides matching TRBD1. V shed 6 bases, J shed 5 bases, and the junction held 10 bases outside the gene matches. The CDR3 has 16 amino acids. Germline loops: CDR1 MNHEY, CDR2 SMNVEV (reference sequence). In DNA, the CDR3 is TGTGCCAGCAGGTTAACAGGGGGCGGGAGAACCGGGGAGCTGTTTTTT. As protein: CASRLTGGGRTGELFF.

The V and J genes are TRBV7-9 and TRBJ1-5; a possible D gene is TRBD1 (6 bases). Looked up from germline, CDR1 is SEHNR and CDR2 is FQNEAQ (reference sequence). This CDR3 spans 14 amino acids. Trimming removed 5 bases from V and 9 bases from J, with 17 bases in between. The CDR3 nucleotides are TGTGCCAGCAGCCCCGGGGGCGGAGAGAGGCCCCAGCATTTT. Protein sequence: CASSPGGGERPQHF.

This chain joins TRBV6-1 and TRBJ2-1, with 8 bases that match TRBD2. The CDR3 loop spans 16 amino acids. Germline trimming cut 2 bases from V and 4 bases from J; bases unmatched to any gene: 7. CDR1 is MNHNS and CDR2 is SASEGT in the germline V gene. This CDR3 is CASSEKRGNQYNEQFF. CDR3 coding DNA: TGTGCCAGCAGTGAAAAGCGGGGGAACCAGTACAATGAGCAGTTCTTC.

This sequence joins TRBV4-3 and TRBJ2-2; a possible D gene is TRBD1 (6 bases). CDR3 size: 16 residues. Per the germline V gene, CDR1 is LGHNA and CDR2 is YSLEER. Trimming stripped 4 bases from V and 4 bases from J, with 16 bases between. For the CDR3, the DNA is TGCGCCAGCAGCCTCTCACAGGGCGGGCGCACCGGGGAGCTGTTTTTT. This gives the protein CASSLSQGGRTGELFF.

CDR3 in amino acids: CSVVRTGWTEAFF. CDR3 sequence (DNA): TGCAGCGTTGTTCGGACAGGTTGGACTGAAGCTTTCTTT. The chain is built from TRBV29-1 and TRBJ1-1; 7 nucleotides line up with TRBD1. With 4 bases clipped from V and 5 bases from J, the junction kept 7 bases outside the gene matches. The CDR3 is 13 amino acids. CDR1 SQVTM and CDR2 ANQGSEA come from the germline V gene.

This rearrangement joins TRBV19 to TRBJ1-2, with D hard to call. The germline V gene has CDR1 LNHDA and CDR2 SQIVND (reference sequence). This CDR3 has 15 amino acids. Trimming pared 7 bases from V and 3 bases from J, leaving 18 bases between. The CDR3 DNA sequence: TGTGCCAGTACAAAGGTCCTCGGAAGAGACTATGGCTACACCTTC. As protein: CASTKVLGRDYGYTF. Full variable domain (rest looked up from reference TRBV19 and TRBJ1-2): DGGITQSPKYLFRKEGQNVTLSCEQNLNHDAMYWYRQDPGQGLRLIYYSQIVNDFQKGDIAEGYSVSREKKESFPLTVTSAQKNPTAFYLCASTKVLGRDYGYTFGSGTRLTVV.

The CDR3 DNA reads as TGTGCCAGTAGTATAGGGGCAAATTACCAAGAGACCCAGTACTTC. Residues: CASSIGANYQETQYF. The rearrangement joins TRBV19 to TRBJ2-5; D is uncertain. From germline, CDR1 is LNHDA and CDR2 SQIVND (reference sequence). The V end was cut by 1 base, the J end by 0 bases, with 9 bases between. The CDR3 length is 15 residues.

V usage is TRBV6-6 and J usage is TRBJ1-5; perhaps TRBD1 as D (6 bases). This CDR3 has 13 amino acids. Trimming took 6 bases from V and 4 from J, leaving 10 bases between them. Germline V gene lookup returns CDR1 MNHNY and CDR2 SVGAGI (reference sequence). CDR3 loop: CASRLTGNQPQHF. The CDR3 nucleotides are TGTGCCAGCAGACTGACAGGTAATCAGCCCCAGCATTTT.

This chain connects TRBV7-6 to TRBJ2-1, with D perhaps TRBD2 (6 bases). The CDR3 covers 15 residues. The V and J ends lost 5 bases and 2 bases respectively, with 13 bases between them. CDR1 and CDR2 from the germline V gene are SGHVS and FNYEAQ. Here the CDR3 DNA reads TGTGCCAGCAGCGCGGGGAGATCGACCTACAATGAGCAGTTCTTC. This translates into CASSAGRSTYNEQFF.

V gene TRBV5-1 combines with J gene TRBJ2-7; 12 bases are shared with TRBD1. The CDR3 has 15 amino acids. The V and J ends lost 0 bases and 10 bases, in that order; junction bases with no gene match: 8. Germline assignment: CDR1 SGHRS and CDR2 YFSETQ. As DNA, the CDR3 is TGCGCCAGCAGCTTGGAAGGGACAGGGGGCGTAAGACAGTACTTC. The encoded protein is CASSLEGTGGVRQYF.